This T cell receptor beta chain was sequenced for a study of blood T cell repertoires in COVID-19. Study-level background: Samples came from the United States, Italy and Spain, spanning acute and convalescent COVID-19. The cDNA or gDNA used as material had been derived from T cells, B-cell-depleted T cells, or PBMCs.

One Seattle source followed patients from active infection through their disease course. Original processing notes: Amplification of reference gene primers provided the estimated nucleated cell counts. Generated by immunoSEQ multiplex PCR, the TCRdb table keeps only in-frame clones and is missing some. V and J calls and clone size are given by that table; D and trimming were obtained from the DNA. The profile shows about 200,000 clones, roughly 90% of them singletons. V lost 4 bases and J lost 0, with 8 bases in between. CDR1 SGHRS and CDR2 YFSETQ come from the germline V gene. The CDR3 contains 14 residues.

Sequenced input: peripheral blood. This receptor was identified in a man aged 50-60 years with COVID-19, enrolled during active disease. The chain carries TRBV5-1 and TRBJ1-3; D uncertain. This CDR3 is CASSPSGSGNTIYF. The CDR3 coding sequence is TGCGCCAGCAGCCCGAGTGGCTCTGGAAACACCATATATTTT. Full variable domain (outside the CDR3, taken from reference TRBV5-1 and TRBJ1-3): KAGVTQTPRYLIKTRGQQVTLSCSPISGHRSVSWYQQTPGQGLQFLFEYFSETQRNKGNFPGRFSGRQFSNSRSEMNVSTLELGDSALYLCASSPSGSGNTIYFGEGSWLTVV.